The 4 T cell receptor beta chains below were found in one sample sequenced in a study of blood T cell repertoires in COVID-19. Repertoires were generated with immunoSEQ multiplex PCR, while TCRdb's copy carries only in-frame clones and drops some. Of 250,000 to 350,000 clones detected, roughly 86% appear once; the ten largest clones hold about 11%. The sequenced material came from peripheral blood. Every receptor here comes from a young woman with COVID-19, enrolled during active disease.

The J gene is TRBJ1-2, the V gene TRBV10-3, with D possibly being TRBD1 (5 bases). In germline, CDR1 is ENHRY, CDR2 SYGVKD. V lost 11 bases and J 8 bases, leaving 21 bases between the germline ends. The CDR3 is 13 residues long. This CDR3 reads CAVERDGLWGYTF. CDR3 in DNA: TGTGCCGTTGAGCGGGACGGCCTCTGGGGCTACACCTTC.

The rearrangement joins TRBV29-1 to TRBJ2-5; 7 positions match TRBD1. The trim removed 7 bases at V and 0 bases at J, leaving 8 bases unmatched. The germline CDR1 and CDR2 sequences are SQVTM and ANQGSEA. CDR3 length equals 14 residues. The CDR3 DNA reads TGCAGCGCCTTAGGGACAGCGTACCAAGAGACCCAGTACTTC. Amino acids: CSALGTAYQETQYF.

The rearrangement uses TRBV28 and TRBJ2-3, with a weak D call TRBD2 (6 bases). Germline CDR1 MDHEN, CDR2 SYDVKM. The ends were cut back, 2 bases at V and 1 base at J, with 10 bases in the middle. This CDR3 is 15 amino acids long. CDR3 amino acids: CASSLGGLGTDTQYF. For the CDR3, the DNA is TGTGCCAGCAGTTTAGGGGGGTTAGGCACAGATACGCAGTATTTT.

The V call is TRBV13, the J call TRBJ2-1; 8 nucleotides match TRBD2. Germline CDR1 and CDR2: PRHDT and FYEKMQ (reference sequence). V shed 4 bases and J 3 bases; nucleotides not matched to a gene: 11. The CDR3 sequence is 17 residues long. CDR3 region: CASSSTLAAGGYNEQFF. The CDR3, as DNA: TGTGCCAGCAGCTCAACACTAGCGGCGGGGGGCTACAATGAGCAGTTCTTC.